This section outlines one T cell receptor beta chain sequence together with its context. In its sample, this clonotype was seen many times. It has no known antigen specificity. The input lacks base qualities; no much larger clone sits a single base away. The sample originates from a study of regulatory T cells in long-lasting Graves disease listed by TCRdb under 2021. General notes on the study: To count as having persistent Graves' disease, a patient had to have received antithyroid drug treatment for over 5 years with TSH receptor autoantibodies remaining persistently positive. The study took place in China and was registered as a clinical trial. Persistent Graves' disease patients in the clinical cohort had taken antithyroid drugs for roughly ten years on average. TCR sequencing covered about 13 persistent and around 20 newly diagnosed Graves' disease patients, around 33 samples in total. Persistent Graves' disease patients were compared with newly diagnosed Graves' disease patients by peripheral blood TCR sequencing and RNA sequencing.

Library generation was performed with multiplex PCR. Sequencing instrument: Illumina HiSeq 4000. To build TCR beta libraries, CDR3 regions were amplified by Arm-PCR using iRepertoire HTBI primers. Gel purification was performed on PCR products prior to sequencing. In the authors' own workflow: Gene usage analysis of CDR3 amino acid clonotypes relied on the approximately 60 TRBV and 14 TRBJ segments identified across samples. COPE and FqMerger were used to merge filtered high-quality paired reads into contigs. BLAST was used to align contigs to IMGT TRBV, TRBD and TRBJ reference genes, and CDR3 was defined according to IMGT. Highly expanded clones were defined as clonotypes with a frequency above 0.1%. Shannon entropy served as the measure of repertoire diversity, while the Gini coefficient captured V-J evenness. Public clonotypes were defined as clonotypes shared by more than one individual. Clones were called with MiXCR by TCRdb after fastp trimmed the public reads at Q25, and only in-frame beta chains were retained. Identical CDR3 proteins give one entry, which carries the most common genes and DNA. TCRdb assigned the V and J calls; the authors' analysis was not used. This sample holds around 450,000 distinct CDR3 sequences; 20% to 25% were observed only once. Of the sample, more than 6% is held by the ten largest clones.

Broader findings and caveats from the paper: Preferential use of TRBV28, TRBJ1-2 and TRBJ2-5 was observed in persistent disease, whereas TRBV20-1 and TRBJ2-1 were favored in newly diagnosed disease. Sequencing and analysis were limited to the TCR beta chain. Lower TCR Shannon entropy and fewer highly expanded clones were observed in persistent Graves' disease patients than in newly diagnosed patients, which suggested clonal expansion. The small sample size was acknowledged by the authors as a limitation that may reduce accuracy. Only peripheral blood was studied, because thyroid tissue, the primary lesion, was inaccessible. More public clonotypes were shared among persistent patients (2,741) than among newly diagnosed patients (over 900).

Counted from cysteine to phenylalanine, this CDR3 has 15 amino acids. Of the read, only the CDR3 DNA is kept; its 45 bases are in frame from base 1. The germline V gene (reference sequence) sets CDR1 to GTSNPN and CDR2 to SVGIG. V loses 0 bases of germline sequence and J loses 4 bases, and the interval between the two ends is 15 bases. The time point label, read with the paper, signifies: persistent/refractory GD, antithyroid drugs over 5 years with positive TRAb. RNA was extracted from PBMCs in TRIzol for both TCR sequencing and RNA sequencing. The diagnosis of Graves' disease was made according to American Thyroid Association guidelines. Patients were recruited from an endocrinology department in Xi'an, China. Each patient gave roughly 8.4 milliliters of peripheral blood, collected in an EDTA anticoagulant tube. Ficoll Paque Plus density gradient separation was used to isolate PBMCs, and no additional T cell sorting was done. RNA quality was checked with an Agilent 2100 Bioanalyzer and agarose gel, and concentration with a NanoDrop 2000.

The chain employs TRBV30 and TRBJ2-5; the D region is possibly TRBD1 or TRBD2, each matching across 6 bases. The specimen comprised peripheral blood mononuclear cells (PBMCs), sampled when the disease was refractory, from a patient treated with antithyroid drugs. The clonotype originates from a female donor with Graves disease. The base sequence is TGTGCCTGGAGTGTGAGAGGGGGGAACCGAGAGACCCAGTACTTC. It translates as CAWSVRGGNRETQYF.